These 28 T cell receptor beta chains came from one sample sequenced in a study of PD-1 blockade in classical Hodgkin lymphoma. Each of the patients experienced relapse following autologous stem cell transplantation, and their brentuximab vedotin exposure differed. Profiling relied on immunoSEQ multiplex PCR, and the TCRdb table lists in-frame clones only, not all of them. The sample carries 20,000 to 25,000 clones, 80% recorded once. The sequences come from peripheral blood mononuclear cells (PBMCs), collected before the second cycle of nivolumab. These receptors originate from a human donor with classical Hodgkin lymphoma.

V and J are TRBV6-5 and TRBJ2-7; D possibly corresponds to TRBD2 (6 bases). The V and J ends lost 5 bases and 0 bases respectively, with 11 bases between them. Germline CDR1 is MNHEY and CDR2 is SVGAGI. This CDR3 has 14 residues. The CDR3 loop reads CASSVGGSSYEQYV. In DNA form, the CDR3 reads TGTGCCAGCAGTGTGGGAGGAAGCTCCTACGAGCAGTACGTC.

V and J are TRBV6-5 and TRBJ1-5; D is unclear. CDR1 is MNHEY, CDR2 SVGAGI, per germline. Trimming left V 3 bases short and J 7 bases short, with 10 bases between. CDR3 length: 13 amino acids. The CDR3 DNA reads TGTGCCAGCAGTTATGTAATTGGCCAGCCCCAGCATTTT. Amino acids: CASSYVIGQPQHF.

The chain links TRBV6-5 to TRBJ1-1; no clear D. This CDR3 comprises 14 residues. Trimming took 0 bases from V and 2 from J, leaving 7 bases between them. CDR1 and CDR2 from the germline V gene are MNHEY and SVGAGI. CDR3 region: CASSYSTGNTEAFF. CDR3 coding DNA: TGTGCCAGCAGTTACTCGACGGGAAACACTGAAGCTTTCTTT.

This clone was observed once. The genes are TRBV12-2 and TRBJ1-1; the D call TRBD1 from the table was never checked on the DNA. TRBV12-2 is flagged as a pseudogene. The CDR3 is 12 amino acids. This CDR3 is CASRGQDTEAFF. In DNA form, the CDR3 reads TGTGCCAGCAGGGGACAGGACACTGAAGCTTTCTTT.

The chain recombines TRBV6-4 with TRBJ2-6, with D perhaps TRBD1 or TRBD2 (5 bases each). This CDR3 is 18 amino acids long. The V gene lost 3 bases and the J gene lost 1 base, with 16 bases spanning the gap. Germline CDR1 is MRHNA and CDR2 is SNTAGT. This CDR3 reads CASSDTGQERSGANVLTF. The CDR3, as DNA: TGTGCCAGCAGTGATACGGGGCAGGAAAGGTCTGGGGCCAACGTCCTGACTTTC.

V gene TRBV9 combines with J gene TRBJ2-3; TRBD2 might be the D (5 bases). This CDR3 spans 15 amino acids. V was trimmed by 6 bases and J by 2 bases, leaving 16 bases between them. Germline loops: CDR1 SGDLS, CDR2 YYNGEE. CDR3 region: CASTWSGGDTDTQYF. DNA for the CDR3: TGTGCCAGCACTTGGTCCGGAGGCGACACAGATACGCAGTATTTT.

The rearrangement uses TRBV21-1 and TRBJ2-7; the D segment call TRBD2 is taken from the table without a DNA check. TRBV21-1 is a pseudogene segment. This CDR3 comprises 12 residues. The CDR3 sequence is CASSLSHYEQYF. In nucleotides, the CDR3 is TGTGCCAGCAGTCTATCTCACTACGAGCAGTACTTC.

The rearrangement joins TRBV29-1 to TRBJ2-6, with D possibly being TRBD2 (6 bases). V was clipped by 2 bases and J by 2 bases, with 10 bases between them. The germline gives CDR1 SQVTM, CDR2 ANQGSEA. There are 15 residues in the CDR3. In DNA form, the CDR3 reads TGCAGCGTTGAAAGGGGACTCCCTGGGGCCAACGTCCTGACTTTC. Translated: CSVERGLPGANVLTF.

As DNA, the CDR3 is TGTGCCAGCAGCTGGAACCTCAGGGCGGGCACTGAAGCTTTCTTT. Its protein product is CASSWNLRAGTEAFF. This sequence joins TRBV7-8 and TRBJ1-1, with D perhaps matching TRBD1 (5 bases). V was trimmed by 4 bases and J by 4 bases, leaving 16 bases between them. This CDR3 spans 15 amino acids. The germline V gene has CDR1 SGHVS and CDR2 FQNEAQ. The variable domain in full, with the rest retrieved from reference TRBV7-8 and TRBJ1-1, is GAGVSQSPRYKVAKRGQDVALRCDPISGHVSLFWYQQALGQGPEFLTYFQNEAQLDKSGLPSDRFFAERPEGSVSTLKIQRTQQEDSAVYLCASSWNLRAGTEAFFGQGTRLTVV.

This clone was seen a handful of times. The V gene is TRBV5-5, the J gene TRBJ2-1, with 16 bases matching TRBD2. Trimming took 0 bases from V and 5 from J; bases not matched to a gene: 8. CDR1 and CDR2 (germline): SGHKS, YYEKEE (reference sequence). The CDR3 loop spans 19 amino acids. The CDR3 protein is CASSLGGLAGGPINNEQFF. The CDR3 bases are TGTGCCAGCAGCTTGGGGGGACTAGCGGGAGGGCCGATTAACAATGAGCAGTTCTTC.

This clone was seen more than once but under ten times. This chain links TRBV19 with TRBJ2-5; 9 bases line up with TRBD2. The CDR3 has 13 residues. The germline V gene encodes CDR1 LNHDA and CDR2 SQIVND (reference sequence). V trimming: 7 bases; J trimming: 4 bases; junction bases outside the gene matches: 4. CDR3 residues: CASNAGGPETQYF. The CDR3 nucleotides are TGTGCCAGTAACGCGGGAGGGCCAGAGACCCAGTACTTC. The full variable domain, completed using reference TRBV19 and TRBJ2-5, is DGGITQSPKYLFRKEGQNVTLSCEQNLNHDAMYWYRQDPGQGLRLIYYSQIVNDFQKGDIAEGYSVSREKKESFPLTVTSAQKNPTAFYLCASNAGGPETQYFGPGTRLLVL.

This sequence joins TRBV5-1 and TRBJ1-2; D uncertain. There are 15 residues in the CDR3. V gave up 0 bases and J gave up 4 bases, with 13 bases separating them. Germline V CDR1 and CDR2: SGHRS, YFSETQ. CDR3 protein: CASSLEWTDRYGYTF. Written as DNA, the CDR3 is TGCGCCAGCAGCTTGGAGTGGACCGACCGCTATGGCTACACCTTC.

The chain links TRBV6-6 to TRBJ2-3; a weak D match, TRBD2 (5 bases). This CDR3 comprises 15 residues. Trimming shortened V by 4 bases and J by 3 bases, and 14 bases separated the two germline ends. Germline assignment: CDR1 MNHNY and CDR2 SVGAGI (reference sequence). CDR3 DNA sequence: TGTGCCAGCAGTTCTGACATCGGCGGGACAGATACGCAGTATTTT. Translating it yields CASSSDIGGTDTQYF.

The CDR3 DNA sequence: TGTGCCAGCAGACCCGGGACACCTTCCACCGGGGAGCTGTTTTTT. The encoded protein is CASRPGTPSTGELFF. The rearrangement joins TRBV7-8 to TRBJ2-2; possible D gene TRBD1, 6 bases. Germline assignment: CDR1 SGHVS and CDR2 FQNEAQ. This CDR3 has 15 residues. Trimming took 6 bases from V and 4 from J, leaving 15 bases between them.

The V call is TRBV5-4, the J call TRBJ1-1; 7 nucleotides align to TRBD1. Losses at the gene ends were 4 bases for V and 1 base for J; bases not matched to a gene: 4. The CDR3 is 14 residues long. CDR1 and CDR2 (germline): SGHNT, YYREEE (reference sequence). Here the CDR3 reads CASSRGQRNTEAFF. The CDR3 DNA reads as TGTGCCAGCAGCAGGGGACAGAGGAACACTGAAGCTTTCTTT.

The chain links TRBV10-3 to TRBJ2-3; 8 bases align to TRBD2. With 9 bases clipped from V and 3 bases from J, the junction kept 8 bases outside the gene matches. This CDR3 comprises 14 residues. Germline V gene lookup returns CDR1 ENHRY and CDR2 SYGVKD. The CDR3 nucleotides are TGTGCCATTAACGCGGGGGGCAGTACAGATACGCAGTATTTT. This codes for CAINAGGSTDTQYF.

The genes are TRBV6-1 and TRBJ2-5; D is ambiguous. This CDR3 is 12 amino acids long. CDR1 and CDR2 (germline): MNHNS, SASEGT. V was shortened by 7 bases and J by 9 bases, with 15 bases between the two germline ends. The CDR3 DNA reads TGTGCCAGCAACGGACCCCCTAGTGCCCAGTACTTC. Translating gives CASNGPPSAQYF.

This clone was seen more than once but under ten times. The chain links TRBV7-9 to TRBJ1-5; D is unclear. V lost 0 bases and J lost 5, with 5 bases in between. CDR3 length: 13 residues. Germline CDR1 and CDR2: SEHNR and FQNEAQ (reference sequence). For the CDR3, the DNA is TGTGCCAGCAGCTTAGCTGGGGATCAGCCCCAGCATTTT. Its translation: CASSLAGDQPQHF.

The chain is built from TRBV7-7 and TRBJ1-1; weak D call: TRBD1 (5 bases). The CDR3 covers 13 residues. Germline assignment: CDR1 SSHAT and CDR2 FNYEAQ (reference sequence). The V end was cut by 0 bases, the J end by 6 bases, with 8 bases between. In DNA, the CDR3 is TGTGCCAGCAGCTTAGCCCCGGGACCTGAAGCTTTCTTT. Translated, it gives CASSLAPGPEAFF. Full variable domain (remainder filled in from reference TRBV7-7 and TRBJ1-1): GAGVSQSPRYKVTKRGQDVTLRCDPISSHATLYWYQQALGQGPEFLTYFNYEAQPDKSGLPSDRFSAERPEGSISTLTIQRTEQRDSAMYRCASSLAPGPEAFFGQGTRLTVV.

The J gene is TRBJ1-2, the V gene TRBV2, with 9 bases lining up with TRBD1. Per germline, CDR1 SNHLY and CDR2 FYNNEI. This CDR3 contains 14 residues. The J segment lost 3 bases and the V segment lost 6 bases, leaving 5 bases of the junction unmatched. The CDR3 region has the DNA TGTGCCAGCAGCGAGGACAGGGGTGACTATGGCTACACCTTC. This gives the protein CASSEDRGDYGYTF.

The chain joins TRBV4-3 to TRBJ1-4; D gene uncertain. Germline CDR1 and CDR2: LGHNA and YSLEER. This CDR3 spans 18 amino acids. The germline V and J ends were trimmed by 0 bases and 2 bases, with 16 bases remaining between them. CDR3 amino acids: CASSQDPPVPGTNEKLFF. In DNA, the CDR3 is TGCGCCAGCAGCCAAGATCCCCCCGTCCCCGGGACTAATGAAAAACTGTTTTTT.

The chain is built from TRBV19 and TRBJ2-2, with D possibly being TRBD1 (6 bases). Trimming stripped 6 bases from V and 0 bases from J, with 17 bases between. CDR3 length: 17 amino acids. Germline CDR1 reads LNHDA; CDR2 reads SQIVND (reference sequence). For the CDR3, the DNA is TGTGCCAGTAGCCTTCAGCCCCCAGGGGCGAACACCGGGGAGCTGTTTTTT. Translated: CASSLQPPGANTGELFF.

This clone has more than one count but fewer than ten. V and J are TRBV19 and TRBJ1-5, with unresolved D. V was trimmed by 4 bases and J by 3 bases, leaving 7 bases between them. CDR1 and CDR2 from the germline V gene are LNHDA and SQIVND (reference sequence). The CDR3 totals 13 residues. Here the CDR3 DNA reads TGTGCCAGTAGTAGAACGTCCAATCAGCCCCAGCATTTT. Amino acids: CASSRTSNQPQHF.

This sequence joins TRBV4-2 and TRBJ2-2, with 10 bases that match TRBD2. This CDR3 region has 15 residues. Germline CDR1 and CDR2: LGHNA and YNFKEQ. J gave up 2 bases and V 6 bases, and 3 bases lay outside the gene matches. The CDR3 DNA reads TGTGCCAGCAGTCTAGCGGGGGCAAACACCGGGGAGCTGTTTTTT. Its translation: CASSLAGANTGELFF.

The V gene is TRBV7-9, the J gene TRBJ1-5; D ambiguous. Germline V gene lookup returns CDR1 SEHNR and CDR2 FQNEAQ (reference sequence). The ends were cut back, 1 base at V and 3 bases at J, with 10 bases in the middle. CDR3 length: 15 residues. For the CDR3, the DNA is TGTGCCAGCAGCTTAGTTTCCAGCTACAATCAGCCCCAGCATTTT. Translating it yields CASSLVSSYNQPQHF.

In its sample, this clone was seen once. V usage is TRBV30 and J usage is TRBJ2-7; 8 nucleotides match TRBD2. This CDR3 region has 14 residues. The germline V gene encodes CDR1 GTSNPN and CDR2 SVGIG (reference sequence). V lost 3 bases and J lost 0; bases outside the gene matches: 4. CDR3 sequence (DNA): TGTGCCTGGAGCCGGGGGGGGTACTCCTACGAGCAGTACTTC. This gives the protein CAWSRGGYSYEQYF. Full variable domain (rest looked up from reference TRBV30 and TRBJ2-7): SQTIHQWPATLVQPVGSPLSLECTVEGTSNPNLYWYRQAAGRGLQLLFYSVGIGQISSEVPQNLSASRPQDRQFILSSKKLLLSDSGFYLCAWSRGGYSYEQYFGPGTRLTVT.

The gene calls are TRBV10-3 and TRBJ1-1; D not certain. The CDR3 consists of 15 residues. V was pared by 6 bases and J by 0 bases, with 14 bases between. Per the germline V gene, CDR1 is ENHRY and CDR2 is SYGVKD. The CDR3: CAISYDSNLNTEAFF. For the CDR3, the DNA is TGTGCCATCAGCTACGATTCCAACCTGAACACTGAAGCTTTCTTT.

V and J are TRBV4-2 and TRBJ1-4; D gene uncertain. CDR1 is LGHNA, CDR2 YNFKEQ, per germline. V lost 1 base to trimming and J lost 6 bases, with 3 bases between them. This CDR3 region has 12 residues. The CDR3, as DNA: TGTGCCAGCAGCCAAGTGTATGAAAAACTGTTTTTT. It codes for CASSQVYEKLFF.